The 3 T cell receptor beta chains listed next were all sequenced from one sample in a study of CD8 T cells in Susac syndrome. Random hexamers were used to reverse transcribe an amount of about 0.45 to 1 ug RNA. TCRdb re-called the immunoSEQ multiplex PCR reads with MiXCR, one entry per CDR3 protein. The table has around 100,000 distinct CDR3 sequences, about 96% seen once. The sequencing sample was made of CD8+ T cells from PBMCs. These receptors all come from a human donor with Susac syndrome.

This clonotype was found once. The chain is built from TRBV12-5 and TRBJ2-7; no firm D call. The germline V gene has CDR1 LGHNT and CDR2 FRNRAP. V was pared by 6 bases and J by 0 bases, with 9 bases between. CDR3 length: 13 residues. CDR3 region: CASGLDDSYEQYF. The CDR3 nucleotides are TGTGCTAGTGGCCTAGACGACTCCTACGAGCAGTACTTC. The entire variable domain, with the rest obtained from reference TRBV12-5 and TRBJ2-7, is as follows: DARVTQTPRHKVTEMGQEVTMRCQPILGHNTVFWYRQTMMQGLELLAYFRNRAPLDDSGMPKDRFSAEMPDATLATLKIQPSEPRDSAVYFCASGLDDSYEQYFGPGTRLTVT.

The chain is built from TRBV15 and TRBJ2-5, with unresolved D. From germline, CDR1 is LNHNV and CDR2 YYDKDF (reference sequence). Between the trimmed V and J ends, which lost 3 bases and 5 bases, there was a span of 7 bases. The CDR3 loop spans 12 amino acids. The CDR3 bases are TGTGCCACCAGCAGCTCCTGGGAGACCCAGTACTTC. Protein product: CATSSSWETQYF.

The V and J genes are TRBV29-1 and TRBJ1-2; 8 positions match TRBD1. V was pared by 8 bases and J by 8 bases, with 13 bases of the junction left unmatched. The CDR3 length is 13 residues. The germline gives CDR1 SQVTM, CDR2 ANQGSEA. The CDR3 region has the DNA TGCAGCTCCTATAAGACAGGGGATGTCGGCTACACCTTC. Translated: CSSYKTGDVGYTF.